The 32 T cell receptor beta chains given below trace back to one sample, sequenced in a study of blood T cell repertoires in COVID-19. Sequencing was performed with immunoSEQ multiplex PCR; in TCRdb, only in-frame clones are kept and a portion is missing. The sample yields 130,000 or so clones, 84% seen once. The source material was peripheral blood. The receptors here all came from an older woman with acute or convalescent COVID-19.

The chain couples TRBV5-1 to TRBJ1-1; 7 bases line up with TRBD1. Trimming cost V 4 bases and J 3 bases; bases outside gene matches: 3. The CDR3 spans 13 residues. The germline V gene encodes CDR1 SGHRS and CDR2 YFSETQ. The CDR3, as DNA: TGCGCCAGCAGCGACAGGGTGGACACTGAAGCTTTCTTT. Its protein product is CASSDRVDTEAFF.

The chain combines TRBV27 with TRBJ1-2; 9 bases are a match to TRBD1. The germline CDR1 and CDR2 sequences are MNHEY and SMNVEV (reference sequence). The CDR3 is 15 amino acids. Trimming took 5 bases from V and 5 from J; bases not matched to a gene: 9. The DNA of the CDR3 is TGTGCCAGCAGTCCCGGGACAGGGAAAAATTATGGCTACACCTTC. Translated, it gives CASSPGTGKNYGYTF.

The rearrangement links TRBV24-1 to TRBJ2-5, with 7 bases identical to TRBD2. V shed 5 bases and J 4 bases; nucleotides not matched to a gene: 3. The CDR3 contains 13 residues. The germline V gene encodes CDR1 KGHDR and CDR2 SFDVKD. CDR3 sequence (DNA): TGTGCCACCAGTGGGGTAGCGGGAGAGACCCAGTACTTC. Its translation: CATSGVAGETQYF.

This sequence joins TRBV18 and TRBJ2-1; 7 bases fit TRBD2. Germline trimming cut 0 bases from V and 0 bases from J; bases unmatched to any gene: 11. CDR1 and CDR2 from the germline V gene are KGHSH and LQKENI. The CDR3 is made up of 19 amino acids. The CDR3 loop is CASSPPGAGRASSYNEQFF. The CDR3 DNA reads TGTGCCAGCTCACCACCGGGAGCGGGGCGCGCTAGCTCCTACAATGAGCAGTTCTTC.

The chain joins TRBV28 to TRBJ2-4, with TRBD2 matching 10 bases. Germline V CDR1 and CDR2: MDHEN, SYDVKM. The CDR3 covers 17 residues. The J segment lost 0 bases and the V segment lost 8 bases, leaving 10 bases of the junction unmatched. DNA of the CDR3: TGTGCCAGCGGTTCCGGGACTAGCGAAACAGCCAAAAACATTCAGTACTTC. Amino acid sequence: CASGSGTSETAKNIQYF.

In DNA, the CDR3 is TGTGCCAGCAGGACCCAAGAAGGACGGGGTGAAAAACTGTTTTTT. This sequence encodes CASRTQEGRGEKLFF. The chain joins TRBV25-1 to TRBJ1-4; D unresolved. Per the germline V gene, CDR1 is MGHDK and CDR2 is SYGVNS. Trimming shortened V by 6 bases and J by 7 bases, and 18 bases separated the two germline ends. CDR3 size: 15 residues.

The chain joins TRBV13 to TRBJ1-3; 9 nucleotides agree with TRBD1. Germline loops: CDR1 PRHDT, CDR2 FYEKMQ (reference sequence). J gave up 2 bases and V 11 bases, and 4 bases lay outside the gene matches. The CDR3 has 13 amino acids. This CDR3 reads CAFRQGAGNTIYF. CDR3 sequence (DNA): TGTGCCTTTAGACAGGGGGCTGGAAACACCATATATTTT.

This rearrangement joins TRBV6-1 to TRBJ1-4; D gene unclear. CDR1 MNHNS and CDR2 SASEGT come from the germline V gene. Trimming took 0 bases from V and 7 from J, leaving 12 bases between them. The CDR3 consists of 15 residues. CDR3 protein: CASSEALEGGEKLFF. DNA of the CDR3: TGTGCCAGCAGTGAAGCGCTTGAGGGAGGTGAAAAACTGTTTTTT.

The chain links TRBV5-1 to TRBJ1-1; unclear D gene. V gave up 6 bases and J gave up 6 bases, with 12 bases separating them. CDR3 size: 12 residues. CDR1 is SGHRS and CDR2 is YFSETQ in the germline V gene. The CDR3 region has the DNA TGCGCCAGCAAAAGTCTGGAGGCTGAAGCTTTCTTT. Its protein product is CASKSLEAEAFF.

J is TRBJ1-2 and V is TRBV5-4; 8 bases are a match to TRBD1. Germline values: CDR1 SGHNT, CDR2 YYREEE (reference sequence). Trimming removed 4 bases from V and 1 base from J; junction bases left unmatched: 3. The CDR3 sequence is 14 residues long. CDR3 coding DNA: TGTGCCAGCAGCACAGGGGGTGATAACTATGGCTACACCTTC. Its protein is CASSTGGDNYGYTF.

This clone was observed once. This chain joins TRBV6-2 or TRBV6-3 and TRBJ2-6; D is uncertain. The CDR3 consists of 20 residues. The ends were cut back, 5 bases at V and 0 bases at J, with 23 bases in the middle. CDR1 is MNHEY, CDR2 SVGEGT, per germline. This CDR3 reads CASSPSPGVSYASGANVLTF. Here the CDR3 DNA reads TGTGCCAGCAGTCCCTCCCCAGGTGTTTCGTACGCCTCTGGGGCCAACGTCCTGACTTTC.

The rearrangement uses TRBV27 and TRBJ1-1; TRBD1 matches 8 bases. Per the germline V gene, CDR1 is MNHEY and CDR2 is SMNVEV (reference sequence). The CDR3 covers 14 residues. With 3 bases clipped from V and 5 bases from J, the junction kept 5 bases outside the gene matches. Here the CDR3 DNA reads TGTGCCAGCAGTTTTCGGGACAGGCGAACTGAAGCTTTCTTT. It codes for CASSFRDRRTEAFF.

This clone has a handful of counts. This CDR3 is CASSLGEFTGELFF. The CDR3 nucleotides read TGTGCCAGCAGCTTAGGGGAGTTCACCGGGGAGCTGTTTTTT. V usage is TRBV11-1 and J usage is TRBJ2-2; perhaps TRBD2 as D (5 bases). Trimming left V 1 base short and J 4 bases short, with 7 bases between. This CDR3 spans 14 amino acids. Germline V gene lookup returns CDR1 SGHAT and CDR2 FQDESV (reference sequence).

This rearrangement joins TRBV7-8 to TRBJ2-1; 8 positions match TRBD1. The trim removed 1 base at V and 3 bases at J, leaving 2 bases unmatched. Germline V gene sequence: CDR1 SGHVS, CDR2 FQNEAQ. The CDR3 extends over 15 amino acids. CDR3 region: CASSLDGTGYNEQFF. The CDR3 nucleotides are TGTGCCAGCAGCTTAGATGGGACAGGCTACAATGAGCAGTTCTTC.

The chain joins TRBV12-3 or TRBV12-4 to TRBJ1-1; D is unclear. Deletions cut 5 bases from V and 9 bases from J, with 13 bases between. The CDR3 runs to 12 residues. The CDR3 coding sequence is TGTGCCAGCAGTCGTGCCACGGGTAAAGCTTTCTTT. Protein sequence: CASSRATGKAFF.

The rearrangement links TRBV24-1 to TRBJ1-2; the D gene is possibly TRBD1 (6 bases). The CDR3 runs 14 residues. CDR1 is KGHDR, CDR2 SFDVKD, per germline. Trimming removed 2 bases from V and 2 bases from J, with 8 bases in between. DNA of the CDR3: TGTGCCACCAGTGATTGGGACACGAACTATGGCTACACCTTC. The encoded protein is CATSDWDTNYGYTF.

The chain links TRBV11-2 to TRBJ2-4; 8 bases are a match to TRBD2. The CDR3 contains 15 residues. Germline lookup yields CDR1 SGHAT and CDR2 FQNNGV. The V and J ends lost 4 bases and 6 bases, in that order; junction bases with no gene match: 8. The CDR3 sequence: CASSSRGGGGNIQYF. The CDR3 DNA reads TGTGCCAGCAGCTCCCGGGGGGGAGGGGGAAACATTCAGTACTTC.

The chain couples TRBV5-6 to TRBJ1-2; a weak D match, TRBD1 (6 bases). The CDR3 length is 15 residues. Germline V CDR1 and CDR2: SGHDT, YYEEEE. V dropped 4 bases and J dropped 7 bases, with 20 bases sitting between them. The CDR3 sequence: CASSPEGGARGGYTF. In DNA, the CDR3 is TGTGCCAGCAGCCCCGAAGGGGGGGCGCGTGGTGGCTACACCTTC.

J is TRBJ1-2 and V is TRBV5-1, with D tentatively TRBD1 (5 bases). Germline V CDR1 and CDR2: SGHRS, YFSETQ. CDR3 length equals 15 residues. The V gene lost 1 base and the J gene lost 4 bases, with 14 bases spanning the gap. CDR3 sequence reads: CASSLHLTDSYGYTF. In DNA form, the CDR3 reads TGCGCCAGCAGCTTGCATCTCACAGACAGCTATGGCTACACCTTC. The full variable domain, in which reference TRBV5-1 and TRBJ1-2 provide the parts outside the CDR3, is KAGVTQTPRYLIKTRGQQVTLSCSPISGHRSVSWYQQTPGQGLQFLFEYFSETQRNKGNFPGRFSGRQFSNSRSEMNVSTLELGDSALYLCASSLHLTDSYGYTFGSGTRLTVV.

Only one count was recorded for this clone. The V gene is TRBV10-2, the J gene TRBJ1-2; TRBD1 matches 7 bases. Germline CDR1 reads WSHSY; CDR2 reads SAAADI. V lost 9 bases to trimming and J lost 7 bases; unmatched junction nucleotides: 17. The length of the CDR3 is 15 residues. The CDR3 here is CASKGADYRSVGYTF. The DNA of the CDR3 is TGCGCCAGTAAGGGGGCCGACTATCGATCGGTTGGCTACACCTTC.

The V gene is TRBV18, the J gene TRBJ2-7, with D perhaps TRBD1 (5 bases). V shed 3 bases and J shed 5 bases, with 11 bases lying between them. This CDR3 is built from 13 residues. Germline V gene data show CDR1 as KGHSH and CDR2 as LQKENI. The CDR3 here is CASSPGRAHEQYF. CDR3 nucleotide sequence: TGTGCCAGCTCACCCGGCAGGGCCCACGAGCAGTACTTC. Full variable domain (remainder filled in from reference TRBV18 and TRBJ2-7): NAGVMQNPRHLVRRRGQEARLRCSPMKGHSHVYWYRQLPEEGLKFMVYLQKENIIDESGMPKERFSAEFPKEGPSILRIQQVVRGDSAAYFCASSPGRAHEQYFGPGTRLTVT.

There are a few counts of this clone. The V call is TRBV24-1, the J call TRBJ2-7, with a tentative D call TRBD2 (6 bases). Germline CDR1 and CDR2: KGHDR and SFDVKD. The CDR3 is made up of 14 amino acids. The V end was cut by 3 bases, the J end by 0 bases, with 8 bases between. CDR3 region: CATSDGTFSYEQYF. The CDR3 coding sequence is TGTGCCACCAGTGATGGGACTTTCTCCTACGAGCAGTACTTC.

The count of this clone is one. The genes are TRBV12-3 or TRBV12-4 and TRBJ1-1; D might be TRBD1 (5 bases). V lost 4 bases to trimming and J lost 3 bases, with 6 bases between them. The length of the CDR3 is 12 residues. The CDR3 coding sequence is TGTGCCAGCAGTTGGGGCCACACTGAAGCTTTCTTT. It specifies CASSWGHTEAFF.

This CDR3 reads CTSRSGSGNQPQHF. In nucleotides, the CDR3 is TGCACCAGCAGAAGCGGGAGCGGCAATCAGCCCCAGCATTTT. This rearrangement joins TRBV1 to TRBJ1-5. TRBV1 is given as a pseudogene. This CDR3 region has 14 residues.

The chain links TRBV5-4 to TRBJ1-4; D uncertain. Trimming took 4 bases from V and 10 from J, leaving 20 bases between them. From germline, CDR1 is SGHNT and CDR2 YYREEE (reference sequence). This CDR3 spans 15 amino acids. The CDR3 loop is CASSADSPRDGKLFF. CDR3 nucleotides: TGTGCCAGCAGCGCTGACTCACCGAGGGATGGAAAACTGTTTTTT.

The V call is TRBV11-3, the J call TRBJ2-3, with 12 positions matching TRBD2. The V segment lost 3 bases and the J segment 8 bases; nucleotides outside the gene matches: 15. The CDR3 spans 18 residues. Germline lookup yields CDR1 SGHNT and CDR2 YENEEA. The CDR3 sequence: CASSLDSTSGGPRGTQYF. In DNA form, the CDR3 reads TGTGCCAGCAGCTTGGACTCTACTAGCGGGGGGCCACGTGGTACGCAGTATTTT.

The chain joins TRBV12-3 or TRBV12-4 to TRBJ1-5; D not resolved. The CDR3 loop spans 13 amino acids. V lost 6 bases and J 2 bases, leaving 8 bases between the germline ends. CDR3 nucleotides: TGTGCCAGCAGACGGAGGGGCAATCAGCCCCAGCATTTT. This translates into CASRRRGNQPQHF.

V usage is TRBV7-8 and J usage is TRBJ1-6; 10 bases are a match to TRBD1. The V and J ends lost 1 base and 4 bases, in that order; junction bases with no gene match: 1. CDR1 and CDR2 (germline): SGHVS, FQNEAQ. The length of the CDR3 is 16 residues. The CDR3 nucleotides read TGTGCCAGCAGCTTAGGGACAGGGGGTTATAATTCACCCCTCCACTTT. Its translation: CASSLGTGGYNSPLHF.

CDR3 sequence reads: CASGYYSGTVVYGNTIYF. CDR3 bases: TGTGCTAGTGGTTACTACTCCGGGACAGTGGTTTACGGAAACACCATATATTTT. The chain recombines TRBV12-5 with TRBJ1-3; 7 bases map to TRBD1. This CDR3 comprises 18 residues. V lost 4 bases and J lost 4; bases outside the gene matches: 16. Germline lookup yields CDR1 LGHNT and CDR2 FRNRAP.

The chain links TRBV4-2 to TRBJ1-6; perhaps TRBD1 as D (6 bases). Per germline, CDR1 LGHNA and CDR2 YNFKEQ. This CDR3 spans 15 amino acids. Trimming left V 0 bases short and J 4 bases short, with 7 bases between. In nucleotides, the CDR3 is TGTGCCAGCAGCCAAGAGGGGGCTTATAATTCACCCCTCCACTTT. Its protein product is CASSQEGAYNSPLHF.

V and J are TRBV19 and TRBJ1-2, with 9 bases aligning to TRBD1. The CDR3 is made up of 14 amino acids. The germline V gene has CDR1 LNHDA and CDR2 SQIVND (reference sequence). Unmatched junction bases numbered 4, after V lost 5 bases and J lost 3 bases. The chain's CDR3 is CASSPDRGDYGYTF. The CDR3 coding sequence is TGTGCCAGTAGTCCGGACAGGGGCGACTATGGCTACACCTTC.

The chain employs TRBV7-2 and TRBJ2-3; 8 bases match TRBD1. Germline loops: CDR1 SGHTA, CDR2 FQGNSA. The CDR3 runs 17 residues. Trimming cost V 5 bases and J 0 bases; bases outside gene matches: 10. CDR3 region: CASSLRGRGFSTDTQYF. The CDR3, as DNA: TGTGCCAGCAGCCTCAGGGGGCGGGGCTTTAGCACAGATACGCAGTATTTT.